Listed below are T cell receptor beta chains from one sample, sequenced in a study of low-dose radiotherapy and immunotherapy resistance in tumors. TCRdb redid the calling of the reads with MiXCR, one entry per CDR3 protein. The profile covers almost 45,000 distinct CDR3 sequences, with 20% to 25% appearing a single time and roughly 9.1% taken by the ten largest. The specimen comprised PBMCs, sampled after low-dose radiotherapy plus immunotherapy. The source of these receptors is a male donor with prostate cancer. The CDR3 runs from the conserved cysteine through the conserved F or W. Expanded clones are given a class, and other clones once, few, many or no size at all.

V: TRBV5-1; length: 17; J: TRBJ2-1; size: many; CDR3: CASSLVAGGSSYNEQFF
V: TRBV7-6; length: 13; J: TRBJ2-7; size: many; CDR3: CASSIGTLYEQYF
V: TRBV7-2; length: 17; J: TRBJ2-7; size: NA; CDR3: CASSPGGGRDNPYEQYF
V: TRBV20-1; length: 12; J: TRBJ2-7; size: many; CDR3: CSAPGPGDEQYF
V: TRBV19; length: 13; J: TRBJ1-5; size: many; CDR3: CASNDDSNQPQHF
V: TRBV7-2; length: 20; J: TRBJ2-5; size: few; CDR3: CASSFYICSARVRAQETQYF
V: TRBV6-1; length: 13; J: TRBJ2-7; size: many; CDR3: CASTGHRSYEQYF
V: TRBV30; length: 16; J: TRBJ1-5; size: few; CDR3: CAWGARTQLSNQPQHF
V: TRBV19; length: 15; J: TRBJ2-1; size: NA; CDR3: CASTRLAGSYNEQFF
V: TRBV23-1; length: 14; J: TRBJ2-2; size: many; CDR3: CASSHGRGPGELFF
V: TRBV5-4; length: 15; J: TRBJ2-5; size: many; CDR3: CASSGQGAHQETQYF
V: TRBV6-8; length: 14; J: TRBJ2-1; size: many; CDR3: CASRSVAVNNEQFF
V: TRBV7-6; length: 15; J: TRBJ2-7; size: many; CDR3: CASSRRAPQGSEQYF
V: TRBV4-1; length: 17; J: TRBJ2-6; size: many; CDR3: CASSPDRGFSGANVLTF
V: TRBV12-3/TRBV12-4; length: 14; J: TRBJ1-5; size: many; CDR3: CASSLNGDSQPQHF
V: TRBV26; length: 13; J: TRBJ2-7; size: many; CDR3: CATRTSGTYEQYF
V: TRBV27; length: 15; J: TRBJ1-5; size: many; CDR3: CASSSLGGADQPQHF
V: TRBV28; length: 11; J: TRBJ2-4; size: once; CDR3: CASGPGGIQYF
V: TRBV6-2/TRBV6-3; length: 15; J: TRBJ1-2; size: NA; CDR3: CASSTGRTSPGWSSF
V: TRBV19; length: 16; J: TRBJ1-2; size: NA; CDR3: CASNSLRGLAPYGYTF
V: TRBV2; length: 13; J: TRBJ2-7; size: many; CDR3: CAGSSRTSYEQYF
V: TRBV19; length: 11; J: TRBJ2-5; size: many; CDR3: CATSLTQTQYF
V: TRBV18; length: 15; J: TRBJ2-7; size: many; CDR3: CASSPSSGVNYEQYF
V: TRBV10-2; length: 17; J: TRBJ2-2; size: many; CDR3: CASSESKLAEITGELFF
V: TRBV20-1; length: 11; J: TRBJ2-7; size: many; CDR3: CSARVGTEQYF
V: TRBV9; length: 15; J: TRBJ2-2; size: many; CDR3: CASSPRGAQNGELFF
V: TRBV5-1; length: 14; J: TRBJ1-1; size: many; CDR3: CASSVRQWNTEAFF
V: TRBV5-4; length: 13; J: TRBJ2-3; size: NA; CDR3: CASSIPSTDTQYF
V: TRBV29-1; length: 15; J: TRBJ2-2; size: many; CDR3: CSVAPNSRNTGELFF
V: TRBV27; length: 14; J: TRBJ1-2; size: many; CDR3: CASKGAGAPYGYTF
V: TRBV24-1; length: 17; J: TRBJ2-1; size: few; CDR3: CATSDKGAWGAYNEQFF
V: TRBV19; length: 16; J: TRBJ1-5; size: many; CDR3: CASSGQDLNSNQPQHF
V: TRBV5-6; length: 20; J: TRBJ2-4; size: many; CDR3: CASSLALPGPGQLAKNIQYF
V: TRBV7-9; length: 13; J: TRBJ2-3; size: many; CDR3: CASSSRTTDTQYF
V: TRBV2; length: 15; J: TRBJ2-3; size: many; CDR3: CASSEERGVLGTQYF
V: TRBV27; length: 17; J: TRBJ2-3; size: NA; CDR3: CASSLYRTSVSPDTQYF
V: TRBV4-3; length: 16; J: TRBJ2-7; size: few; CDR3: CASSQVRSRMGNEQYF
V: TRBV10-2; length: 16; J: TRBJ2-1; size: many; CDR3: CASSEAGLPSYNEQFF
V: TRBV2; length: 15; J: TRBJ2-6; size: many; CDR3: CASSARGAGANVLTF
V: TRBV11-2; length: 15; J: TRBJ2-1; size: once; CDR3: CASSADRAAYNEQFF
V: TRBV3-1; length: 13; J: TRBJ1-1; size: many; CDR3: CASSPTLLTEAFF
V: TRBV21-1; length: 17; J: TRBJ2-7; size: medium-sized; CDR3: CASSDPGGTFLSYEQYF
V: TRBV27; length: 14; J: TRBJ2-5; size: many; CDR3: CASKIQGAKETQYF
V: TRBV20-1; length: 17; J: TRBJ2-3; size: many; CDR3: CSASIFALSGGAHTQYF
V: TRBV3-1; length: 11; J: TRBJ1-2; size: many; CDR3: CASSHSYGYTF
V: TRBV20-1; length: 12; J: TRBJ2-5; size: medium-sized; CDR3: CVPKADQETQYF
V: TRBV5-1; length: 18; J: TRBJ2-7; size: many; CDR3: CASSWGLAGAPHPYEQYF
V: TRBV5-3; length: 13; J: TRBJ2-1; size: once; CDR3: CASHLAGGFEQFF
V: TRBV6-2/TRBV6-3; length: 16; J: TRBJ1-1; size: many; CDR3: CASSPIPGGLGAEAFF
V: TRBV5-1; length: 15; J: TRBJ2-7; size: many; CDR3: CASSSAQGQGPGQYF
V: TRBV7-8; length: 17; J: TRBJ1-6; size: many; CDR3: CASSPRTGGSYNSPLHF
V: TRBV5-6; length: 15; J: TRBJ2-5; size: NA; CDR3: CASSPGLAGAETQYF
V: TRBV7-9; length: 16; J: TRBJ1-4; size: many; CDR3: CASRSWGGQGSEKLFF
V: TRBV7-3; length: 16; J: TRBJ2-3; size: many; CDR3: CASSTGGLAGTDTQYF
V: TRBV9; length: 14; J: TRBJ2-2; size: many; CDR3: CASSVGGVTGELFF
V: TRBV5-1; length: 15; J: TRBJ2-3; size: many; CDR3: CASSSGQGYTDTQYF
V: TRBV9; length: 14; J: TRBJ2-1; size: many; CDR3: CASTAGLVQDEQFF
V: TRBV14; length: 13; J: TRBJ2-1; size: many; CDR3: CASSPFLEGEQFF
V: TRBV28; length: 14; J: TRBJ1-4; size: many; CDR3: CASRSGSTNEKLFF
V: TRBV20-1; length: 16; J: TRBJ2-1; size: many; CDR3: CSARDPRTGRHNEQFF